The rows below give T cell receptor beta chains drawn from one sample of a study of T-cell memory formation after mild COVID-19. A single record per CDR3 protein comes from TCRdb applying MiXCR to the 5' RACE reads. The sample holds about 420,000 distinct CDR3 sequences; about 22% are singletons and the top ten take roughly 14%. The sequenced sample consisted of PBMCs or a T cell subset sorted from them (not recorded which). The receptors stem from an adult woman who had mild COVID-19 (a few samples of this study predate the infection). Cell type and time point are not known. The CDR3 runs from the conserved cysteine through the conserved F or W. A D gene is named only where the DNA matches it firmly. Expanded clones are given a class, and other clones once, few, many or no size at all.

.	TRBV14	.	TRBJ1-6	CASSRNNSPLHF	TGTGCCAGCAGCCGCAATAATTCACCCCTCCACTTT
TRBD1	TRBV24-1	few	TRBJ1-6	CATSDDRGPLHF	TGTGCCACCAGTGACGACAGGGGACCCCTCCACTTT
TRBD2	TRBV12-3/TRBV12-4	many	TRBJ2-1	CASSGLAGSSYNEQFF	TGTGCCAGCAGTGGTCTAGCGGGGAGCTCCTACAATGAGCAGTTCTTC
.	TRBV3-1	.	TRBJ2-2	CASSQAPAGTPGELFF	TGTGCCAGCAGCCAAGCACCGGCCGGGACCCCCGGGGAGCTGTTTTTT
TRBD2	TRBV4-3	once	TRBJ2-1	CASSQDRTGSGRGFDEQFF	TGCGCCAGCAGCCAAGATCGGACAGGTAGCGGGAGGGGGTTTGATGAGCAGTTCTTC
.	TRBV4-2	.	TRBJ1-1	CASSHEQGNTEAFF	TGTGCCAGCAGCCACGAACAGGGGAACACTGAAGCTTTCTTT
.	TRBV7-2	few	TRBJ2-7	CASSFNSVRRGEQYF	TGTGCCAGCAGCTTTAATTCGGTGCGGCGGGGCGAGCAGTACTTC
.	TRBV9	.	TRBJ1-2	CASSVTGVNYGYTF	TGTGCCAGCAGCGTAACGGGTGTTAACTATGGCTACACCTTC
.	TRBV29-1	.	TRBJ1-1	CSVEEPGGQFEAFF	TGCAGCGTTGAAGAACCAGGAGGACAGTTTGAAGCTTTCTTT
.	TRBV20-1	.	TRBJ1-3	CSARDPTGPSGNTIYF	TGCAGTGCTAGAGATCCTACAGGCCCCTCCGGAAACACCATATATTTT
TRBD1	TRBV29-1	.	TRBJ2-3	CSVDGWTGAADTQYF	TGCAGCGTTGACGGGTGGACAGGGGCAGCAGATACGCAGTATTTT
TRBD1	TRBV27	.	TRBJ2-2	CASSFRQGAVGELFF	TGTGCCAGCAGTTTTCGACAGGGGGCTGTCGGGGAGCTGTTTTTT
.	TRBV12-3/TRBV12-4	many	TRBJ1-2	CASTRDGYGYTF	TGTGCCAGTACGCGGGATGGCTATGGCTACACCTTC
.	TRBV7-2	.	TRBJ2-7	CASSLDSGRAYEQYF	TGTGCCAGCAGCTTAGATTCAGGAAGGGCCTACGAGCAGTACTTC
.	TRBV2	.	TRBJ2-5	CASTIQPGIKETQYF	TGTGCCAGCACCATCCAGCCGGGAATTAAAGAGACCCAGTACTTC
TRBD1	TRBV5-1	.	TRBJ2-7	CASSPRTGTIHEQYF	TGCGCCAGCAGCCCCCGGACAGGGACCATCCACGAGCAGTACTTC
.	TRBV29-1	few	TRBJ2-6	CSVENGPGWDGANVLTF	TGCAGCGTTGAAAACGGTCCAGGGTGGGATGGGGCCAACGTCCTGACTTTC
TRBD1	TRBV27	.	TRBJ1-2	CASSLSWGQVNGYTF	TGTGCCAGCAGTTTATCGTGGGGACAGGTGAATGGCTACACCTTC
.	TRBV9	.	TRBJ1-5	CASSAGWGYNQPQHF	TGTGCCAGCAGCGCCGGCTGGGGTTACAATCAGCCCCAGCATTTT
.	TRBV20-1	.	TRBJ2-3	CSAGARRLSTDTQYF	TGCAGTGCTGGAGCGAGACGTCTGAGCACAGATACGCAGTATTTT
TRBD2	TRBV3-1	many	TRBJ2-1	CASSQVGGRSAREQFF	TGTGCCAGCAGCCAAGTAGGCGGGAGGTCTGCCCGTGAGCAGTTCTTC
.	TRBV6-2/TRBV6-3	.	TRBJ2-1	CASTRKGLDDNEQFF	TGTGCCAGCACCCGGAAGGGGCTGGATGACAATGAGCAGTTCTTC
.	TRBV9	.	TRBJ2-5	CASSASQREWETQYF	TGTGCCAGCAGCGCTTCTCAGAGGGAGTGGGAGACCCAGTACTTC
.	TRBV6-5	few	TRBJ1-6	CASARGRHNSPLHF	TGTGCCAGCGCTCGGGGACGGCATAATTCACCCCTCCACTTT
TRBD1	TRBV24-1	few	TRBJ2-3	CATSPGQGRTDTQYF	TGTGCCACCAGTCCCGGACAGGGACGCACAGATACGCAGTATTTT
.	TRBV29-1	few	TRBJ2-7	CSVESRASYEQYF	TGCAGCGTTGAGTCCAGGGCTTCCTACGAGCAGTACTTC
TRBD2	TRBV12-3/TRBV12-4	few	TRBJ2-1	CASSLRTSGVLNNEQFF	TGTGCCAGCAGTTTAAGGACTAGCGGGGTATTAAACAATGAGCAGTTCTTC
TRBD1	TRBV15	.	TRBJ1-3	CATSNRGTGNTIYF	TGTGCCACCAGCAACAGGGGGACTGGAAACACCATATATTTT
.	TRBV24-1	few	TRBJ2-2	CATSDSRGGANTGELFF	TGTGCCACCAGTGATTCCAGGGGGGGTGCGAACACCGGGGAGCTGTTTTTT
TRBD2	TRBV4-3	.	TRBJ2-1	CASSQVSGRRNEQFF	TGCGCCAGCAGCCAAGTTAGCGGGAGGAGAAATGAGCAGTTCTTC
.	TRBV7-2	.	TRBJ2-6	CASSLSGYPGANVLTF	TGTGCCAGCAGCTTAAGCGGGTATCCTGGGGCCAACGTCCTGACTTTC
TRBD1	TRBV7-3	.	TRBJ2-6	CASSSQGGGANVLTF	TGTGCCAGCAGCTCACAGGGGGGCGGGGCCAACGTCCTGACTTTC
TRBD1	TRBV18	.	TRBJ1-1	CASSPRLQGYAEAFF	TGTGCCAGCTCACCACGGTTACAGGGGTACGCTGAAGCTTTCTTT
.	TRBV10-3	.	TRBJ2-7	CAISEWREVYEQYF	TGTGCCATCAGTGAGTGGAGGGAGGTCTACGAGCAGTACTTC
TRBD1	TRBV29-1	.	TRBJ2-1	CSVFGTGGPYRNEQFF	TGCAGCGTCTTCGGGACAGGGGGCCCCTATCGGAATGAGCAGTTCTTC
TRBD1	TRBV7-9	.	TRBJ2-7	CASSLVAAGGGIYEQYF	TGTGCCAGCAGCTTAGTAGCCGCAGGGGGCGGTATCTACGAGCAGTACTTC
TRBD1	TRBV7-7	many	TRBJ2-5	CASSLSGQGPQETQYF	TGTGCTAGCAGCTTATCAGGACAGGGACCCCAAGAGACCCAGTACTTC
TRBD2	TRBV24-1	few	TRBJ2-1	CATSDLAGADEQFF	TGTGCCACCAGTGACCTAGCGGGAGCGGATGAGCAGTTCTTC
TRBD1	TRBV7-2	few	TRBJ1-4	CASSLGGTANEKLFF	TGTGCCAGCAGCTTAGGTGGGACAGCTAATGAAAAACTGTTTTTT
TRBD1	TRBV7-8	few	TRBJ1-1	CASSLRTGRRNTEAFF	TGTGCCAGCAGCTTAAGGACAGGGAGGAGGAACACTGAAGCTTTCTTT
.	TRBV10-3	few	TRBJ1-1	CAISESAGANTEAFF	TGTGCCATCAGTGAGTCTGCAGGGGCGAACACTGAAGCTTTCTTT
TRBD2	TRBV5-6	many	TRBJ2-2	CASSLVAGARDTGELFF	TGTGCCAGCAGCTTGGTAGCGGGGGCGCGAGACACCGGGGAGCTGTTTTTT
.	TRBV29-1	.	TRBJ2-5	CSVQTSVETQYF	TGCAGCGTGCAGACGAGTGTAGAGACCCAGTACTTC
.	TRBV20-1	few	TRBJ2-7	CSARGPGRYEQYF	TGCAGTGCTAGGGGCCCGGGGCGGTACGAGCAGTACTTC
TRBD1	TRBV20-1	.	TRBJ2-7	CSAGTGVAYEQYF	TGCAGTGCAGGCACAGGGGTGGCCTACGAGCAGTACTTC
.	TRBV6-1	once	TRBJ1-1	CASSEGGGALNTEAFF	TGTGCCAGCAGTGAAGGAGGAGGGGCCCTGAACACTGAAGCTTTCTTT
.	TRBV12-3/TRBV12-4	.	TRBJ2-5	CASSPSSSGYQETQYF	TGTGCCAGCAGTCCCTCATCAAGCGGGTACCAAGAGACCCAGTACTTC
.	TRBV4-1	.	TRBJ2-1	CASSQDPHGNEQFF	TGCGCCAGCAGCCAAGATCCGCACGGCAATGAGCAGTTCTTC
TRBD1	TRBV30	.	TRBJ1-1	CAWSVRDRMRHTEAFF	TGTGCCTGGAGTGTACGGGACAGGATGAGGCACACTGAAGCTTTCTTT
.	TRBV3-1	few	TRBJ2-2	CASSQGTSAGELFF	TGTGCCAGCAGCCAAGGGACATCCGCCGGGGAGCTGTTTTTT
.	TRBV5-1	.	TRBJ2-5	CASSKGLQETQYF	TGCGCCAGCAGCAAGGGACTCCAAGAGACCCAGTACTTC
.	TRBV29-1	once	TRBJ1-2	CSVNEAYGYTF	TGCAGCGTCAACGAGGCCTATGGCTACACCTTC
.	TRBV5-1	few	TRBJ2-1	CASSLASVYNEQFF	TGCGCCAGCAGCTTGGCGTCAGTCTACAATGAGCAGTTCTTC
TRBD1	TRBV6-1	few	TRBJ2-3	CASSANRGSTDTQYF	TGTGCCAGCAGTGCAAACAGGGGGAGCACAGATACGCAGTATTTT
.	TRBV12-3/TRBV12-4	few	TRBJ2-1	CASSLLLAYNEQFF	TGTGCCAGCAGTTTATTACTAGCTTACAATGAGCAGTTCTTC
TRBD2	TRBV4-2	.	TRBJ2-1	CASSQVGLAGIDEQFF	TGTGCCAGCAGCCAAGTGGGACTAGCGGGAATCGATGAGCAGTTCTTC
.	TRBV11-3	once	TRBJ2-3	CASSLGTPALGDTQYF	TGTGCCAGCAGCCTAGGGACCCCGGCCCTAGGAGATACGCAGTATTTT
TRBD1	TRBV11-1	few	TRBJ2-1	CASSPTRGTGQFF	TGTGCCAGCAGCCCCACCCGAGGGACAGGGCAGTTCTTC
.	TRBV7-8	.	TRBJ2-1	CASSLSAGLHNEQFF	TGTGCCAGCAGCTTATCGGCCGGGCTACACAATGAGCAGTTCTTC